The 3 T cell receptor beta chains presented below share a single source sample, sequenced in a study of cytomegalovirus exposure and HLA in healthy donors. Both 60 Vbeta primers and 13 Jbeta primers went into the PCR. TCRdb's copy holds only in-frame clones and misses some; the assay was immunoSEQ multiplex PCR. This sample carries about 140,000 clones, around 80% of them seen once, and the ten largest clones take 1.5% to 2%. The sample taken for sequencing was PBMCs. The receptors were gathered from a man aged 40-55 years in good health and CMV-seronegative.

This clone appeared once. The CDR3 DNA is TGTGCCTGGAATGGGGGGGGCACTGAAGCTTTCTTT. Its protein product is CAWNGGGTEAFF. The rearrangement joins TRBV30 to TRBJ1-1; weak D call: TRBD1 (5 bases). Germline CDR1 and CDR2: GTSNPN and SVGIG (reference sequence). CDR3 size: 12 residues. V lost 4 bases, J lost 4 bases, and 10 bases lay in between.

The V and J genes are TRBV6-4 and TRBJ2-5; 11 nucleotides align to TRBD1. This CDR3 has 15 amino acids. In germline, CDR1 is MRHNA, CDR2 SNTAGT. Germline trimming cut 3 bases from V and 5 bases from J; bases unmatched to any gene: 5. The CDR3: CASSEADRGRETQYF. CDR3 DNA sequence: TGTGCCAGCAGTGAAGCGGACAGGGGGCGGGAGACCCAGTACTTC.

The CDR3 loop is CASSLRGIRTSGSYEQYF. CDR3 DNA sequence: TGTGCCAGCAGCTTACGGGGGATACGGACTAGCGGGAGCTACGAGCAGTACTTC. The chain is built from TRBV11-2 and TRBJ2-7; 13 bases line up with TRBD2. This CDR3 spans 18 amino acids. Germline CDR1 and CDR2: SGHAT and FQNNGV. Unmatched junction bases numbered 10, after V lost 2 bases and J lost 3 bases.